These T cell receptor beta chains were read from a single sample in a study of blood T cell repertoires in COVID-19. Profiled with immunoSEQ multiplex PCR; TCRdb holds only in-frame clones, not every one. Among around 130,000 clones, 80% to 90% were seen once, and the ten largest hold 12%. Input material: peripheral blood. These receptor sequences come from a human donor in a cohort sampled during active COVID-19. Both conserved end residues are part of each CDR3. D genes are given only for firm matches. Clone sizes are given selectively: once, few, many, or a class where the clone is expanded.

clone_size	d_call	v_call	j_call	cdr3_aa	cdr3_nt
NA	TRBD1	TRBV5-1	TRBJ1-1	CASSLGTGGGDTEAFF	TGCGCCAGCAGCTTGGGGACAGGGGGAGGGGACACTGAAGCTTTCTTT
NA	NA	TRBV28	TRBJ2-3	CASTRTRGRYSTDTQYF	TGTGCCAGCACCCGCACGAGGGGGAGATATAGCACAGATACGCAGTATTTT
few	NA	TRBV5-1	TRBJ1-2	CASSLGWGGGYTF	TGCGCCAGCAGCTTGGGCTGGGGAGGTGGCTACACCTTC
NA	TRBD2	TRBV10-1	TRBJ2-2	CASSAPLSGGSNTGELFF	TGCGCCAGCAGTGCCCCCCTTAGCGGGGGGTCGAACACCGGGGAGCTGTTTTTT
NA	TRBD1	TRBV28	TRBJ2-7	CASSPMTGISYEQYF	TGTGCCAGCAGTCCTATGACAGGGATCTCCTACGAGCAGTACTTC
NA	NA	TRBV7-9	TRBJ2-5	CASSLVYINQETQYF	TGTGCCAGCAGCTTAGTTTACATTAACCAAGAGACCCAGTACTTC
NA	NA	TRBV7-8	TRBJ2-5	CASSLSPGVGAQYF	TGTGCCAGCAGCTTAAGCCCTGGAGTCGGGGCCCAGTACTTC
few	TRBD1	TRBV11-3	TRBJ1-3	CASSRQGGDTIYF	TGTGCCAGCAGCCGACAGGGTGGAGACACCATATATTTT
NA	TRBD1	TRBV2	TRBJ1-1	CASRGQDTEAFF	TGTGCCAGCAGAGGACAGGACACTGAAGCTTTCTTT
NA	NA	TRBV28	TRBJ1-2	CASSLWAENYGYTF	TGTGCCAGCAGTTTATGGGCAGAAAACTATGGCTACACCTTC
few	NA	TRBV5-1	TRBJ1-4	CASKTGTNEKLFF	TGCGCCAGCAAAACAGGGACGAATGAAAAACTGTTTTTT
NA	NA	TRBV28	TRBJ1-2	CASSYEGYYGYTF	TGTGCCAGCAGTTATGAGGGCTACTATGGCTACACCTTC
NA	TRBD2	TRBV6-6	TRBJ2-7	CASRPAGEAYEQYF	TGTGCCAGCAGGCCAGCGGGGGAGGCCTACGAGCAGTACTTC
once	TRBD2	TRBV7-9	TRBJ2-5	CASSRSGGALETQYF	TGTGCCAGCAGCAGAAGCGGGGGGGCTTTAGAGACCCAGTACTTC
NA	TRBD2	TRBV6-2/TRBV6-3	TRBJ2-5	CASSYSSGAETQYF	TGTGCCAGCAGTTACTCAAGCGGGGCGGAGACCCAGTACTTC
few	TRBD1	TRBV5-6	TRBJ1-6	CASSGGTGGSPLHF	TGTGCCAGCAGCGGGGGGACAGGGGGTTCACCCCTCCACTTT
NA	NA	TRBV30	TRBJ1-1	CAQPGDTEAFF	TGTGCCCAACCAGGGGACACTGAAGCTTTCTTT
NA	NA	TRBV3-1/TRBV3-2	TRBJ2-5	CASSQVPLREQETQYF	TGTGCCAGCAGCCAAGTCCCACTAAGGGAGCAAGAGACCCAGTACTTC
NA	NA	TRBV19	TRBJ2-1	CASSAGQLPEQFF	TGTGCCAGTAGTGCCGGACAGCTCCCTGAGCAGTTCTTC
NA	TRBD1	TRBV19	TRBJ2-2	CASKGQGSTGELFF	TGTGCCAGTAAAGGACAGGGGTCTACCGGGGAGCTGTTTTTT
NA	TRBD1	TRBV13	TRBJ1-3	CASSPGQGVGNTIYF	TGTGCCAGCAGTCCCGGACAGGGAGTAGGAAACACCATATATTTT
NA	NA	TRBV6-2/TRBV6-3	TRBJ2-7	CASSLPGTSYEQYF	TGTGCCAGCAGTTTACCGGGTACCTCCTACGAGCAGTACTTC
NA	NA	TRBV18	TRBJ1-1	CASSPLRTDTEAFF	TGTGCCAGCTCACCATTACGGACAGACACTGAAGCTTTCTTT
NA	TRBD2	TRBV7-8	TRBJ2-5	CASSSWTSSSSQETQYF	TGTGCCAGCAGCTCCTGGACTAGCTCTTCTTCCCAAGAGACCCAGTACTTC